This TCR beta chain was identified in a study of long-term antiretroviral therapy in people with HIV. V was pared by 6 bases and J by 6 bases, with 15 bases between. CDR1 and CDR2 from the germline V gene are MDHEN and SYDVKM. The CDR3 consists of 14 residues. The assay, immunoSEQ v3.0, was run at survey level. Here immunoSEQ multiplex PCR was the method, and the copy in TCRdb shows in-frame clones only, minus some. The table lists approximately 21,000 clones, roughly 80% of them singletons, with roughly a tenth in the top ten. J is TRBJ1-5 and V is TRBV28; D is unclear. Sample: unsorted PBMCs, taken 0.5 years before starting antiretroviral therapy. This TCR came from a man between 18 and 35 years old with HIV. Here the CDR3 DNA reads TGTGCCAGCAGGGATAAAGACACTGGTCAGCCCCAGCATTTT. It specifies CASRDKDTGQPQHF.